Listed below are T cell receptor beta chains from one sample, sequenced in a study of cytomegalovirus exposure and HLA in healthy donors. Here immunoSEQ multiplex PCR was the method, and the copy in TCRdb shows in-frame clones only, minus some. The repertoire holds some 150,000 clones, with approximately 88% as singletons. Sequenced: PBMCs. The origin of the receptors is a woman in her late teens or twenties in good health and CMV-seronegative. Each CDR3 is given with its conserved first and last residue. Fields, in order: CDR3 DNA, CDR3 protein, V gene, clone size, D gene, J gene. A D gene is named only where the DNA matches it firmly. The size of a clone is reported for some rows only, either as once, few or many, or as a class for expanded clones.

TGTGCCAGCAGCCAAGATTCCGGGAGGGGACCGGACAATGAAAAACTGTTTTTT | CASSQDSGRGPDNEKLFF | TRBV4-2 | once | NA | TRBJ1-4
TGTGCCAGAAGCTCTTACTATGGACAGGGAGGTGGCTACACCTTC | CARSSYYGQGGGYTF | TRBV5-3 | NA | TRBD1 | TRBJ1-2
TGTGCCAGCAGTACCCGGCGGGAACTCACAGATACGCAGTATTTT | CASSTRRELTDTQYF | TRBV25-1 | once | NA | TRBJ2-3
TGTGCCAGCAGGCCGCCGGGATATAGAAACACCATATATTTT | CASRPPGYRNTIYF | TRBV6-1 | few | NA | TRBJ1-3
TGTGCCAGCACCCCGGGACAGGGGGAGAGGACTGAAGCTTTCTTT | CASTPGQGERTEAFF | TRBV6-5 | NA | TRBD1 | TRBJ1-1
TGCGCCAGCAGCCCGCGGGACGGGAACAATGAGCAGTTCTTC | CASSPRDGNNEQFF | TRBV5-1 | NA | NA | TRBJ2-1
TGTGCCAGTAATTCCGCGGAGTACAATGAGCAGTTCTTC | CASNSAEYNEQFF | TRBV19 | few | NA | TRBJ2-1
TGTTCCAGCAGCTTAGCGTTGGCGGGGGCTAATGAAAAACTGTTTTTT | CSSSLALAGANEKLFF | TRBV7-9 | few | NA | TRBJ1-4
TGTGCCAGCAGCTTAGAATACTCTAACTATGGCTACACCTTC | CASSLEYSNYGYTF | TRBV7-9 | NA | NA | TRBJ1-2
TGTGCCAGCAGTCGCAACAGGGGGCGCGGCCCAAATCAGCCCCAGCATTTT | CASSRNRGRGPNQPQHF | TRBV28 | NA | TRBD1 | TRBJ1-5
TGTGCCAGCAGTTTAGACGGGACAGGGATCGCAGATACGCAGTATTTT | CASSLDGTGIADTQYF | TRBV27 | NA | TRBD1 | TRBJ2-3
TGTGCCAGCAGCGTAGGCGACAAAGCCTACGAGCAGTACTTC | CASSVGDKAYEQYF | TRBV9 | NA | NA | TRBJ2-7
TGTGCCAGCAGGAGAAGCTCACCCCTCCACTTT | CASRRSSPLHF | TRBV2 | NA | NA | TRBJ1-6
TGTGCCAGCAGCTTATATGGCAGGGGATCGTCTGGGGCCAACGTCCTGACTTTC | CASSLYGRGSSGANVLTF | TRBV13 | NA | NA | TRBJ2-6
TGTGCCAGCAGCTTTACCCACAGCTACACCTTC | CASSFTHSYTF | TRBV5-6 | NA | NA | TRBJ1-2
TGTGCCAGTAGATCGGCAGGGGCGAGATCTAACTATGGCTACACCTTC | CASRSAGARSNYGYTF | TRBV19 | NA | NA | TRBJ1-2
TGTGCCAGCAGCCCCGGAGAGACCCAGTACTTC | CASSPGETQYF | TRBV14 | once | NA | TRBJ2-5
TGTGCCAGCAGTTTTTCTCTGTCGCAGGGGGCCGGGGGGCACACTGAAGCTTTCTTT | CASSFSLSQGAGGHTEAFF | TRBV28 | NA | TRBD1 | TRBJ1-1
TGTGCCAGCAGCACCAGACAGGGTTCCCTATTTGCGAACACTGAAGCTTTCTTT | CASSTRQGSLFANTEAFF | TRBV7-9 | NA | TRBD1 | TRBJ1-1
TGTGCCATCAGGGGGACAGTGGACTCCTACGAGCAGTACTTC | CAIRGTVDSYEQYF | TRBV10-3 | NA | TRBD1 | TRBJ2-7
TGTGCCAGCAGCGGCATAGGACAGGGTTCGAATGGCTACACCTTC | CASSGIGQGSNGYTF | TRBV5-5 | few | TRBD1 | TRBJ1-2
TGTGCCAGCATTTCAGTTGACTACGAGCAGTACTTC | CASISVDYEQYF | TRBV6-5 | NA | NA | TRBJ2-7
TGTGCCAGCAGCGGCCTGACAGATCTGACAGATACGCAGTATTTT | CASSGLTDLTDTQYF | TRBV5-6 | NA | NA | TRBJ2-3
TGTGCCAGCAGCCAAGGGGCAGAGCAGTTCTTC | CASSQGAEQFF | TRBV6-1 | NA | NA | TRBJ2-1
TGTGCCAGCAGCTACCGGGCTAGCGGGGGTGTTGAGCTGTTTTTT | CASSYRASGGVELFF | TRBV6-6 | NA | TRBD2 | TRBJ2-2
TGTGCCAGCAGTTTAAGCGGGGGACCCTCGTCCTCCCTCCACTTT | CASSLSGGPSSSLHF | TRBV28 | NA | NA | TRBJ1-6
TGTGCCAGCTCACCAGCCCTGGGGGGGGCCTTGAACACTGAAGCTTTCTTT | CASSPALGGALNTEAFF | TRBV18 | NA | NA | TRBJ1-1
TGTGCCAGCAGCCCAGGGCCCGAGAGGGGCTACACCTTC | CASSPGPERGYTF | TRBV7-8 | NA | NA | TRBJ1-2
TGTGCCAGCTCACCAGGGTCGGACAGGCAAGCTTTCTTT | CASSPGSDRQAFF | TRBV18 | few | TRBD1 | TRBJ1-1
TGTGCCAGCAGCTTAGCTAGGGGGGGCCAGGGAGATACGCAGTATTTT | CASSLARGGQGDTQYF | TRBV7-9 | NA | NA | TRBJ2-3
TGTGCCAGCAGTCAACTTAGCGGGGGGCAGGATACGCAGTATTTT | CASSQLSGGQDTQYF | TRBV28 | NA | TRBD2 | TRBJ2-3
TGTGCCAGCAGTGAGACGGGGGGGGGCACAGATACGCAGTATTTT | CASSETGGGTDTQYF | TRBV6-4 | NA | TRBD2 | TRBJ2-3